This TCR beta chain was recorded in a study of T cell responses to AZD1222 COVID-19 vaccine. Whole-study results and caveats: Baseline serology detected seropositivity in only a handful of AZD1222 recipients.

As concerns this clone: What it binds is unknown.

CDR1 and CDR2 (germline): MDHEN, SYDVKM. Unmatched junction bases numbered 4, after V lost 11 bases and J lost 5 bases. CDR3 size: 11 residues. Some clones are missing from TCRdb's copy, which holds only in-frame ones; the method was immunoSEQ multiplex PCR. The sample lists about 140,000 clones, 90% occurring once. The chain couples TRBV28 to TRBJ2-3; TRBD2 agrees at 7 bases. Sequenced here: peripheral blood, sampled on day 0 of AZD1222 vaccination. The clonotype originates from an adult in good health. CDR3 nucleotide sequence: TGTGCCTCGGGGAGGGGAGATACGCAGTATTTT. This sequence encodes CASGRGDTQYF.